The clone carrying this T cell receptor (beta chain) has more than one count but fewer than ten. What it binds is not known. The PCR used 60 Vbeta and 13 Jbeta primers. Here immunoSEQ multiplex PCR was the method, and the copy in TCRdb shows in-frame clones only, minus some. Of under 150,000 clones in the sample, around 80% were seen once. This sample was included in a study of cytomegalovirus exposure and HLA in healthy donors. Study findings and constraints: In a later analysis, several top co-occurrence clusters appeared linked to parvovirus B19, influenza, CMV and Epstein-Barr virus. CMV serostatus was the only recorded immune exposure for donors.

This CDR3 contains 14 residues. V gave up 4 bases and J gave up 7 bases; unmatched junction bases: 5. Germline V gene sequence: CDR1 SGHNT, CDR2 YYREEE (reference sequence). This chain uses TRBV5-4 with TRBJ1-4, with 9 bases identical to TRBD1. The source is a woman aged 18-30 years in good health and CMV-seronegative. The sample was PBMCs. CDR3 loop: CASSRDRESEKLFF. In nucleotides, the CDR3 is TGTGCCAGCAGCCGGGACAGGGAAAGTGAAAAACTGTTTTTT.